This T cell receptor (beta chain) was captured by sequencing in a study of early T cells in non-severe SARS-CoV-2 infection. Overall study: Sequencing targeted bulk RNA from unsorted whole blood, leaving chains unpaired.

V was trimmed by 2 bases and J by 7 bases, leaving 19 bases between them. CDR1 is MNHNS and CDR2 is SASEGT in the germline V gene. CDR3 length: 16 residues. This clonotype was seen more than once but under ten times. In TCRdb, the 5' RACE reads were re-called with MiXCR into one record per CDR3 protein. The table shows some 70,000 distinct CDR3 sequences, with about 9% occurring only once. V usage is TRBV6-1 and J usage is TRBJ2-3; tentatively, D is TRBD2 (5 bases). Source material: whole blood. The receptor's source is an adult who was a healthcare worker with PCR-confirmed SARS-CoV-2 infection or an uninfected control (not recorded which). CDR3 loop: CASSEWTPSQVYTQYF. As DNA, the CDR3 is TGTGCCAGCAGTGAATGGACTCCTTCCCAGGTGTATACGCAGTATTTT.